Listed here are 28 T cell receptor beta chains from one sample, sequenced in a study of identical twins. TCRdb ran MiXCR on the 5' RACE reads and lists one entry per CDR3 protein. The table includes under 1 million distinct CDR3 sequences, roughly an eighth detected once. This same sample was also part of a study on yellow fever vaccine responses in identical twins.

The sample taken for sequencing was PBMCs. The receptors shown here come from a woman between 18 and 29 years old in good health.

A few counts support this clonotype. V and J are TRBV25-1 and TRBJ2-2; 10 positions match TRBD1. V dropped 5 bases and J dropped 5; count of bases not matched to a gene: 5. CDR1 is MGHDK, CDR2 SYGVNS, per germline. The CDR3 contains 15 residues. As DNA, the CDR3 is TGTGCCAGCAGTCGGGGACAGGGGTATACCGGGGAGCTGTTTTTT. Protein sequence: CASSRGQGYTGELFF.

This sequence joins TRBV20-1 and TRBJ1-1, with D unresolved. The CDR3 runs to 12 residues. In germline, CDR1 is DFQATT, CDR2 SNEGSKA (reference sequence). V was clipped by 2 bases and J by 1 base, with 5 bases between them. DNA for the CDR3: TGCAGTGCTAGACTCACGAACACTGAAGCTTTCTTT. Translation gives CSARLTNTEAFF.

This clonotype was observed a few times. The chain is built from TRBV5-1 and TRBJ2-1, with D possibly being TRBD2 (6 bases). V was shortened by 2 bases and J by 2 bases, with 11 bases between the two germline ends. CDR3 length: 15 residues. CDR1 SGHRS and CDR2 YFSETQ come from the germline V gene. This chain's CDR3 is CASSLSSVTYNEQFF. CDR3 bases: TGCGCCAGCAGCTTATCTAGCGTTACCTACAATGAGCAGTTCTTC.

This clonotype showed up just a few times. The J gene is TRBJ2-5, the V gene TRBV29-1, with 14 bases aligning to TRBD2. The CDR3 is made up of 16 amino acids. Trimming took 5 bases from V and 7 from J; bases not matched to a gene: 12. Germline CDR1 reads SQVTM; CDR2 reads ANQGSEA. The CDR3, as DNA: TGCAGCGTTATGGGACTAGCGGGAGCTTGGTATGGGACCCAGTACTTC. Translation: CSVMGLAGAWYGTQYF.

This clonotype occurred a few times. The chain employs TRBV6-1 and TRBJ2-1; 11 bases fit TRBD2. After removal of 6 bases from V and 1 base from J, the junction contained 14 bases not matched to a gene. The CDR3 is 19 amino acids. Germline CDR1 MNHNS, CDR2 SASEGT. DNA of the CDR3: TGTGCCAGCAGGGGAGGGATAGCGGGAGGGCAAGGTTCCTACAATGAGCAGTTCTTC. Translated: CASRGGIAGGQGSYNEQFF.

The chain is built from TRBV10-3 and TRBJ2-2; D may match TRBD1 or TRBD2 (5 bases each). CDR1 is ENHRY, CDR2 SYGVKD, per germline. The ends were cut back, 6 bases at V and 3 bases at J, with 11 bases in the middle. The CDR3 spans 14 residues. In DNA form, the CDR3 reads TGTGCCATCAGGAAGGGACGGGACACCGGGGAGCTGTTTTTT. This gives the protein CAIRKGRDTGELFF.

This clonotype was picked up a small number of times. The chain uses TRBV10-3 and TRBJ1-2; D unresolved. The CDR3 has 13 amino acids. Trimming took off 6 bases at V and 7 bases at J, with 15 bases between the two ends. CDR1 is ENHRY, CDR2 SYGVKD, per germline. The CDR3 DNA is TGTGCCATCAGAGAGGAGGGTGAGGCTGGCTACACCTTC. Its translation is CAIREEGEAGYTF.

This clonotype was counted a few times. The V call is TRBV29-1, the J call TRBJ1-1, with 9 bases aligning to TRBD1. Per germline, CDR1 SQVTM and CDR2 ANQGSEA. This CDR3 has 15 residues. V lost 1 base to trimming and J lost 3 bases; unmatched junction nucleotides: 6. CDR3 in DNA: TGCAGCGTTGAAGCGGACAGGGGCGTTCACACTGAAGCTTTCTTT. Translated, it gives CSVEADRGVHTEAFF.

This clonotype was seen a handful of times. The chain combines TRBV9 with TRBJ2-1, with TRBD2 matching 10 bases. CDR3 size: 16 residues. Germline V gives CDR1 SGDLS, CDR2 YYNGEE. The junction had 8 bases not matched to a gene; V was cut back by 4 bases and J by 4 bases. The CDR3: CASSPELAGPYNEQFF. CDR3 coding DNA: TGTGCCAGCAGCCCAGAACTAGCGGGACCTTACAATGAGCAGTTCTTC.

J is TRBJ2-7 and V is TRBV2; 9 bases line up with TRBD2. The V gene end was trimmed by 6 bases and the J gene end by 4 bases; junction bases not matched to a gene: 4. The CDR3 has 13 residues. The V gene's germline CDR1 is SNHLY and CDR2 FYNNEI. As DNA, the CDR3 is TGTGCCAGCAGAGGACTAGCGCCTTACGAGCAGTACTTC. Translating it yields CASRGLAPYEQYF. Full variable domain (rest looked up from reference TRBV2 and TRBJ2-7): EPEVTQTPSHQVTQMGQEVILRCVPISNHLYFYWYRQILGQKVEFLVSFYNNEISEKSEIFDDQFSVERPDGSNFTLKIRSTKLEDSAMYFCASRGLAPYEQYFGPGTRLTVT.

In its sample, this clonotype was seen many times. The V gene is TRBV15, the J gene TRBJ2-7, with 10 bases identical to TRBD1. The junction had 4 bases not matched to a gene; V was cut back by 4 bases and J by 4 bases. CDR1 is LNHNV, CDR2 YYDKDF, per germline (reference sequence). The CDR3 extends over 14 amino acids. CDR3 protein: CATSTDRGLYEQYF. CDR3 DNA sequence: TGTGCCACCAGCACAGACAGGGGGCTTTACGAGCAGTACTTC.

This clonotype was seen only a few times. The V call is TRBV28, the J call TRBJ1-3; the match to TRBD1 covers 9 bases. Losses at the gene ends were 4 bases for V and 0 bases for J; bases not matched to a gene: 7. Per the germline V gene, CDR1 is MDHEN and CDR2 is SYDVKM. The CDR3 runs to 17 residues. As DNA, the CDR3 is TGTGCCAGCAGTTCAGGACAGGGGACCAACTCTGGAAACACCATATATTTT. This translates into CASSSGQGTNSGNTIYF.

The V and J genes are TRBV11-2 and TRBJ2-5; 8 nucleotides match TRBD2. Germline trimming cut 1 base from V and 7 bases from J; bases unmatched to any gene: 8. CDR1 is SGHAT, CDR2 FQNNGV, per germline. The CDR3 is 15 amino acids. CDR3 bases: TGTGCCAGCAGCTTAGGTGCGGGAGGCCAGGGGACCCAGTACTTC. It translates to CASSLGAGGQGTQYF.

The chain uses TRBV2 and TRBJ2-3; TRBD2 is a possible D gene (5 bases). Trimming pared 6 bases from V and 0 bases from J, leaving 13 bases between. The germline CDR1 and CDR2 sequences are SNHLY and FYNNEI. The CDR3 extends over 15 amino acids. The CDR3, as DNA: TGTGCCAGCAGGGAGGACGGTTCTAGCACAGATACGCAGTATTTT. This encodes CASREDGSSTDTQYF. Full variable domain (outside the CDR3, taken from reference TRBV2 and TRBJ2-3): EPEVTQTPSHQVTQMGQEVILRCVPISNHLYFYWYRQILGQKVEFLVSFYNNEISEKSEIFDDQFSVERPDGSNFTLKIRSTKLEDSAMYFCASREDGSSTDTQYFGPGTRLTVL.

The table lists this clonotype with a few counts. The V call is TRBV12-3 or TRBV12-4, the J call TRBJ2-7; tentatively, D is TRBD2 (7 bases). The V and J ends lost 6 bases and 0 bases respectively, with 18 bases between them. This CDR3 has 16 residues. The CDR3 region has the DNA TGTGCCAGCAGCTCGGATGTTGGGGGGGCCTCCTACGAGCAGTACTTC. Translation: CASSSDVGGASYEQYF.

This clonotype was seen repeatedly, ten times or more. This rearrangement joins TRBV13 to TRBJ1-1, with unresolved D. CDR3 length equals 11 residues. With 4 bases removed from V and 8 bases from J, the gap between germline ends came to 8 bases. In germline, CDR1 is PRHDT, CDR2 FYEKMQ (reference sequence). The CDR3 nucleotides are TGTGCCAGCAGCTCCCGGAGGGAAGCTTTCTTT. Translated: CASSSRREAFF.

This clonotype was seen a few times. The chain carries TRBV5-1 and TRBJ1-2; TRBD1 aligns across 7 bases. This CDR3 contains 15 residues. V was pared by 5 bases and J by 0 bases, with 7 bases of the junction left unmatched. CDR1 is SGHRS, CDR2 YFSETQ, per germline. The CDR3 nucleotides are TGCGCCAGCAGTTTGACAGGGAACGCTAACTATGGCTACACCTTC. Translating gives CASSLTGNANYGYTF.

In this sample, this clonotype turned up a few times. The genes are TRBV4-1 and TRBJ2-1, with D perhaps being TRBD1 or TRBD2 (7 bases each). Germline V gene data show CDR1 as MGHRA and CDR2 as YSYEKL. The CDR3 consists of 14 residues. Trimming pared 2 bases from V and 12 bases from J, leaving 17 bases between. The CDR3 region is CASSQLQGGNGQFF. In DNA, the CDR3 is TGCGCCAGCAGCCAACTGCAGGGGGGGAACGGGCAGTTCTTC.

Only a few counts were recorded for this clonotype. V gene TRBV20-1 combines with J gene TRBJ1-5; 7 nucleotides align to TRBD1. The germline V gene has CDR1 DFQATT and CDR2 SNEGSKA (reference sequence). Trimming removed 2 bases from V and 5 bases from J; junction bases left unmatched: 9. This CDR3 comprises 15 residues. CDR3 DNA: TGCAGTGCTAGAACCGACCGGGACAGAGATCAGCCCCAGCATTTT. This sequence encodes CSARTDRDRDQPQHF.

This clonotype was seen more than once but under ten times. The chain joins TRBV12-3 or TRBV12-4 to TRBJ1-5; 7 positions match TRBD1. V lost 10 bases to trimming and J lost 4 bases; unmatched junction nucleotides: 7. The CDR3 spans 13 residues. Written as DNA, the CDR3 is TGTGCCACAGGGGACAGTATAAATCAGCCCCAGCATTTT. This codes for CATGDSINQPQHF.

The rearrangement links TRBV4-1 to TRBJ2-7, with D tentatively TRBD2 (5 bases). Trimming removed 4 bases from V and 3 bases from J, with 13 bases in between. CDR3 length: 14 amino acids. From germline, CDR1 is MGHRA and CDR2 YSYEKL. Written as DNA, the CDR3 is TGCGCCAGCAGCCGCGTTGGGGAGATCTACGAGCAGTACTTC. This encodes CASSRVGEIYEQYF.

This clonotype has only a few counts. The rearrangement links TRBV29-1 to TRBJ1-1; D ambiguous. Trimming cost V 2 bases and J 1 base, with 17 bases left between them. The CDR3 spans 16 residues. From germline, CDR1 is SQVTM and CDR2 ANQGSEA. CDR3 sequence (DNA): TGCAGCGTTGAACCCTGGGTTGCCTTAGGGAACACTGAAGCTTTCTTT. As protein: CSVEPWVALGNTEAFF. The full variable domain, its missing parts supplied by reference TRBV29-1 and TRBJ1-1, is SAVISQKPSRDICQRGTSLTIQCQVDSQVTMMFWYRQQPGQSLTLIATANQGSEATYESGFVIDKFPISRPNLTFSTLTVSNMSPEDSSIYLCSVEPWVALGNTEAFFGQGTRLTVV.

V usage is TRBV4-2 and J usage is TRBJ2-5; 10 positions agree with TRBD2. Germline CDR1 reads LGHNA; CDR2 reads YNFKEQ. Trimming removed 0 bases from V and 1 base from J; junction bases left unmatched: 5. This CDR3 spans 17 amino acids. The CDR3 reads CASSQERTSGTQETQYF. CDR3 nucleotides: TGTGCCAGCAGCCAAGAGCGGACTAGCGGCACCCAAGAGACCCAGTACTTC.

A few counts support this clonotype. The chain has TRBV14 and TRBJ2-2; 8 positions agree with TRBD1. The CDR3 loop spans 16 amino acids. Germline CDR1 and CDR2: SGHDN and FVKESK. The V gene end was trimmed by 2 bases and the J gene end by 1 base; junction bases not matched to a gene: 3. The CDR3 region has the DNA TGTGCCAGCAGCCAATCCAGGGGGCGGAACACCGGGGAGCTGTTTTTT. It codes for CASSQSRGRNTGELFF. The entire variable domain, with the rest obtained from reference TRBV14 and TRBJ2-2, is as follows: EAGVTQFPSHSVIEKGQTVTLRCDPISGHDNLYWYRRVMGKEIKFLLHFVKESKQDESGMPNNRFLAERTGGTYSTLKVQPAELEDSGVYFCASSQSRGRNTGELFFGEGSRLTVL.

In this sample, this clonotype turned up many times. V and J are TRBV20-1 and TRBJ2-7, with 9 bases fitting TRBD1. This CDR3 contains 15 residues. Germline V lookup: CDR1 DFQATT, CDR2 SNEGSKA (reference sequence). The V and J ends lost 5 bases and 1 base, in that order; junction bases with no gene match: 9. CDR3 nucleotide sequence: TGCAGTGCTGGCGGACAGGGGCAAAGTTCCTACGAGCAGTACGTC. It codes for CSAGGQGQSSYEQYV.

This clonotype was detected many times. The gene calls are TRBV12-3 or TRBV12-4 and TRBJ2-2, with D unclear. V gave up 3 bases and J gave up 3 bases, with 5 bases separating them. CDR3 length equals 13 residues. This chain's CDR3 is CASSLGHTGELFF. In DNA, the CDR3 is TGTGCCAGCAGTTTGGGCCACACCGGGGAGCTGTTTTTT.

A few counts support this clonotype. This chain uses TRBV10-3 with TRBJ1-4, with 9 positions matching TRBD1. The V gene end was trimmed by 10 bases and the J gene end by 7 bases; junction bases not matched to a gene: 7. The V gene's germline CDR1 is ENHRY and CDR2 SYGVKD. The CDR3 spans 13 residues. The CDR3 DNA reads TGTGCCACTGCCGGGACAGGGACTGAAAAACTGTTTTTT. Translation: CATAGTGTEKLFF.

This clonotype was detected a few times. The CDR3 protein is CASSLGGGQPYGYTF. For the CDR3, the DNA is TGTGCCAGCAGCTTAGGCGGAGGACAGCCCTATGGCTACACCTTC. This chain joins TRBV7-2 and TRBJ1-2, with TRBD1 as a possible D gene (6 bases). Germline V gene data show CDR1 as SGHTA and CDR2 as FQGNSA. V was pared by 1 base and J by 4 bases, with 13 bases between. This CDR3 has 15 residues.